The next 24 T cell receptor beta chains were all read from a single sample in a study of early T cells in non-severe SARS-CoV-2 infection. TCRdb re-called the 5' RACE reads through MiXCR, storing one row per CDR3 protein. The data show more than 65,000 distinct CDR3 sequences, over 10% seen once. Source material: whole blood. These receptors all stem from an adult who was a healthcare worker with PCR-confirmed SARS-CoV-2 infection or an uninfected control (not recorded which).

This clonotype has ten or more counts. The J gene is TRBJ2-2, the V gene TRBV9; D ambiguous. Germline CDR1 SGDLS, CDR2 YYNGEE. The V end was cut by 2 bases, the J end by 2 bases, with 13 bases between. The CDR3 has 16 residues. The CDR3 region is CASSVGTHINTGELFF. CDR3 DNA: TGTGCCAGCAGCGTTGGAACTCACATTAACACCGGGGAGCTGTTTTTT.

The table lists this clonotype with many counts. The V gene is TRBV27, the J gene TRBJ2-5; 10 bases line up with TRBD2. J gave up 5 bases and V 6 bases, and 12 bases lay outside the gene matches. The CDR3 runs 16 residues. Germline-derived CDR1 and CDR2 are MNHEY and SMNVEV (reference sequence). The CDR3 loop is CASSFGTAGGPETQYF. DNA of the CDR3: TGTGCCAGCAGCTTTGGGACAGCGGGGGGGCCGGAGACCCAGTACTTC.

The chain couples TRBV25-1 to TRBJ1-1; D is unresolved. Trimming pared 2 bases from V and 1 base from J, leaving 5 bases between. Germline-derived CDR1 and CDR2 are MGHDK and SYGVNS. The CDR3 runs 13 residues. CDR3 nucleotides: TGTGCCAGCAGTGAAGGACGGAACACTGAAGCTTTCTTT. This sequence encodes CASSEGRNTEAFF.

Many counts were recorded for this clonotype. The chain recombines TRBV6-2 or TRBV6-3 with TRBJ2-2; D gene unclear. V lost 7 bases to trimming and J lost 0 bases, with 6 bases between them. Germline assignment: CDR1 MNHEY and CDR2 SVGEGT. This CDR3 comprises 13 residues. Here the CDR3 DNA reads TGTGCCAGCACTGAGTCGAACACCGGGGAGCTGTTTTTT. Amino acid sequence: CASTESNTGELFF.

This clonotype has at least ten counts. V usage is TRBV20-1 and J usage is TRBJ2-1, with a possible D match to TRBD2 (5 bases). The CDR3 totals 14 residues. Germline V gene lookup returns CDR1 DFQATT and CDR2 SNEGSKA (reference sequence). V lost 5 bases and J 8 bases, leaving 19 bases between the germline ends. The CDR3 sequence is CSARPYLSGDEQFF. The CDR3 DNA reads TGCAGTGCTCGACCGTATCTAAGCGGCGATGAGCAGTTCTTC.

There are a few counts of this clonotype. V is TRBV29-1 and J is TRBJ2-4; D gene uncertain. The ends were cut back, 3 bases at V and 1 base at J, with 7 bases in the middle. Germline assignment: CDR1 SQVTM and CDR2 ANQGSEA. The CDR3 is made up of 13 amino acids. Here the CDR3 reads CSVEGEAKNIQYF. In DNA, the CDR3 is TGCAGCGTTGAGGGCGAGGCCAAAAACATTCAGTACTTC.

This clonotype was counted a few times. This chain uses TRBV6-2 or TRBV6-3 with TRBJ2-1; D is uncertain. V was clipped by 0 bases and J by 8 bases, with 11 bases between them. This CDR3 comprises 14 residues. The germline gives CDR1 MNHEY, CDR2 SVGEGT. CDR3 in DNA: TGTGCCAGCAGTTACTCTCCCGCTTCCGATGAGCAGTTCTTC. Translating it yields CASSYSPASDEQFF.

This clonotype was observed at least ten times. The chain combines TRBV20-1 with TRBJ2-4, with D unresolved. CDR1 and CDR2 (germline): DFQATT, SNEGSKA (reference sequence). The CDR3 is made up of 15 amino acids. V lost 6 bases, J lost 0 bases, and 15 bases lay in between. The CDR3, as DNA: TGCAGTGCGACCCGGCAGGTTCTAGCCAAAAACATTCAGTACTTC. Protein sequence: CSATRQVLAKNIQYF.

This rearrangement joins TRBV12-3 or TRBV12-4 to TRBJ2-5, with D tentatively TRBD1 or TRBD2 (5 bases each). This CDR3 comprises 13 residues. Trimming cost V 5 bases and J 5 bases, with 12 bases left between them. This CDR3 is CASSIGGSETQYF. The CDR3 nucleotides are TGTGCCAGCAGTATTGGGGGTTCCGAGACCCAGTACTTC.

This clonotype has only a few counts. The chain uses TRBV12-3 or TRBV12-4 and TRBJ2-5; TRBD2 might be the D (5 bases). The CDR3 sequence is 13 residues long. The V gene lost 7 bases and the J gene lost 3 bases, with 12 bases spanning the gap. CDR3 in DNA: TGTGCCAGCACCCCCAAGGGAGAAGAGACCCAGTACTTC. Its protein is CASTPKGEETQYF.

This clonotype was observed a handful of times. The chain recombines TRBV6-5 with TRBJ2-7, with 7 nucleotides matching TRBD2. The CDR3 is made up of 16 amino acids. Trimming removed 0 bases from V and 2 bases from J; junction bases left unmatched: 7. Germline CDR1 reads MNHEY; CDR2 reads SVGAGI. CDR3 region: CASSYSGGRGTYEQYF. The DNA of the CDR3 is TGTGCCAGCAGTTACTCCGGCGGGAGAGGAACCTACGAGCAGTACTTC.

The sample holds a few counts of this clonotype. The CDR3 protein is CASLNQGQRNSPLHF. In DNA form, the CDR3 reads TGCGCCAGCCTAAATCAGGGACAGCGGAATTCACCCCTCCACTTT. V gene TRBV5-1 combines with J gene TRBJ1-6, with TRBD1 matching 7 bases. V lost 7 bases to trimming and J lost 7 bases; unmatched junction nucleotides: 11. Looked up from germline, CDR1 is SGHRS and CDR2 is YFSETQ. The CDR3 runs 15 residues.

This clonotype was counted at least ten times. The rearrangement joins TRBV7-2 to TRBJ2-1; D is tentatively TRBD1 or TRBD2 (6 bases each). The CDR3 runs 16 residues. Trimming took off 5 bases at V and 3 bases at J, with 17 bases between the two ends. CDR1 is SGHTA, CDR2 FQGNSA, per germline. The CDR3, as DNA: TGTGCCAGCAGCCCCCGGTTGGGGGGCCGCTACAATGAGCAGTTCTTC. It encodes CASSPRLGGRYNEQFF.

The rearrangement joins TRBV5-4 to TRBJ2-3, with D possibly being TRBD1 (5 bases). CDR1 and CDR2 from the germline V gene are SGHNT and YYREEE (reference sequence). CDR3 length equals 14 residues. Trimming took off 0 bases at V and 10 bases at J, with 15 bases between the two ends. CDR3 protein: CASSLGGAQNAQYF. The CDR3 nucleotides read TGTGCCAGCAGCTTGGGTGGGGCCCAGAATGCGCAGTATTTT. Using reference TRBV5-4 and TRBJ2-3 for the parts outside the CDR3, the full variable domain is ETGVTQSPTHLIKTRGQQVTLRCSSQSGHNTVSWYQQALGQGPQFIFQYYREEENGRGNFPPRFSGLQFPNYSSELNVNALELDDSALYLCASSLGGAQNAQYFGPGTRLTVL.

The table lists this clonotype with a few counts. The CDR3 DNA sequence: TGCAGTGTTATTTCAGGATATAGCTACACCTTC. Protein product: CSVISGYSYTF. The genes are TRBV20-1 and TRBJ1-2; no clear D. Germline V lookup: CDR1 DFQATT, CDR2 SNEGSKA (reference sequence). The CDR3 has 11 residues. The ends were cut back, 7 bases at V and 9 bases at J, with 15 bases in the middle.

CDR3 nucleotides: TGTGCCAGTAGTAAAAAGCCCGGGACACTCTCCTATGGCTACACCTTC. Protein product: CASSKKPGTLSYGYTF. The rearrangement joins TRBV19 to TRBJ1-2, with D tentatively TRBD1 (6 bases). V was pared by 4 bases and J by 4 bases, with 19 bases between. This CDR3 is built from 16 residues. CDR1 and CDR2 from the germline V gene are LNHDA and SQIVND (reference sequence).

In its sample, this clonotype was seen many times. The chain uses TRBV5-5 and TRBJ1-3; no firm D call. CDR1 and CDR2 from the germline V gene are SGHKS and YYEKEE (reference sequence). The CDR3 consists of 14 residues. V lost 0 bases, J lost 12 bases, and 16 bases lay in between. The DNA for the CDR3 is TGTGCCAGCAGCTTGGACGGGTGGCGTCCGGACATATATTTT. Encoded protein: CASSLDGWRPDIYF.

This clonotype was seen ten or more times. This chain uses TRBV7-2 with TRBJ1-2; possible D gene TRBD1, 5 bases. The V gene's germline CDR1 is SGHTA and CDR2 FQGNSA. The ends were cut back, 6 bases at V and 4 bases at J, with 12 bases in the middle. This CDR3 region has 13 residues. DNA of the CDR3: TGTGCCAGCAGATTGGGGGTTGTCTATGGCTACACCTTC. Protein product: CASRLGVVYGYTF. Together with reference TRBV7-2 and TRBJ1-2, the CDR3 gives the full variable domain: GAGVSQSPSNKVTEKGKDVELRCDPISGHTALYWYRQSLGQGLEFLIYFQGNSAPDKSGLPSDRFSAERTGGSVSTLTIQRTQQEDSAVYLCASRLGVVYGYTFGSGTRLTVV.

This clonotype was recorded at least ten times. The CDR3 here is CASSAKQGALARETQYF. The CDR3 DNA reads as TGTGCCAGCAGCGCAAAACAGGGGGCCCTGGCGAGAGAGACCCAGTACTTC. V and J are TRBV7-9 and TRBJ2-5; 9 positions agree with TRBD1. CDR1 and CDR2 from the germline V gene are SEHNR and FQNEAQ (reference sequence). With V trimmed by 5 bases and J by 4 bases, 14 bases remained unmatched. This CDR3 is built from 17 residues. The whole variable domain, filled in from reference TRBV7-9 and TRBJ2-5, reads DTGVSQNPRHKITKRGQNVTFRCDPISEHNRLYWYRQTLGQGPEFLTYFQNEAQLEKSRLLSDRFSAERPKGSFSTLEIQRTEQGDSAMYLCASSAKQGALARETQYFGPGTRLLVL.

At least ten counts were recorded for this clonotype. This rearrangement joins TRBV18 to TRBJ1-2; 9 bases fit TRBD1. The V segment lost 3 bases and the J segment 1 base; nucleotides outside the gene matches: 6. The germline CDR1 and CDR2 sequences are KGHSH and LQKENI. The CDR3 is made up of 16 amino acids. The CDR3 DNA reads as TGTGCCAGCTCACCGGGGCAGACAGGGGGTAACTATGGCTACACCTTC. The encoded protein is CASSPGQTGGNYGYTF.

The CDR3 DNA reads TGTGCCAGCAGTTCCGTGGCAGATACGCAGTATTTT. Translation gives CASSSVADTQYF. The chain couples TRBV28 to TRBJ2-3; D ambiguous. Per the germline V gene, CDR1 is MDHEN and CDR2 is SYDVKM. V lost 4 bases and J lost 4, with 6 bases in between. The CDR3 is 12 amino acids.

Many counts were recorded for this clonotype. The chain combines TRBV10-3 with TRBJ2-1; D might be TRBD1 or TRBD2, each matching 5 bases. CDR3 length: 14 amino acids. Germline V CDR1 and CDR2: ENHRY, SYGVKD. Trimming removed 10 bases from V and 3 bases from J, with 16 bases in between. The CDR3 sequence is CATHPAGGYNEQFF. CDR3 in DNA: TGTGCCACTCACCCGGCTGGGGGCTACAATGAGCAGTTCTTC.

This clonotype was recorded many times. V is TRBV2 and J is TRBJ2-1; tentatively, D is TRBD1 or TRBD2 (6 bases each). V shed 8 bases and J shed 4 bases, with 9 bases lying between them. The CDR3 loop spans 12 amino acids. Germline V gives CDR1 SNHLY, CDR2 FYNNEI. The CDR3 bases are TGTGCCAGCCGGGGGCAGTACAATGAGCAGTTCTTC. Protein sequence: CASRGQYNEQFF.

This clonotype showed up many times. This chain uses TRBV6-5 with TRBJ2-5; the match to TRBD2 covers 8 bases. Losses at the gene ends were 2 bases for V and 5 bases for J; bases not matched to a gene: 4. The CDR3 runs to 14 residues. Per germline, CDR1 MNHEY and CDR2 SVGAGI. CDR3 residues: CASSYAGGVETQYF. CDR3 nucleotide sequence: TGTGCCAGCAGTTACGCGGGAGGTGTCGAGACCCAGTACTTC.